One and the same sample provided the 17 T cell receptor beta chains below, sequenced in a study of low-dose radiotherapy and immunotherapy resistance in tumors. Alpha and beta chains were covered, as first-strand cDNA relied on TRAV- and TRBV-specific primers. TCR amplification ran roughly 20 PCR cycles using constant-region and V-primer adapter primers. MiXCR, run by TCRdb on the reads, gives a single entry per CDR3 protein. The table lists under 95,000 distinct CDR3 sequences, under 20% of them singletons. The time point was: after trial treatment. Treatment of the sample: LDRT plus nivolumab, ipilimumab, low-dose cyclophosphamide and aspirin (RACIN trial). This material consisted of PBMCs, taken after low-dose radiotherapy plus immunotherapy. All receptors come from a male donor with prostate cancer.

This clonotype was counted at least ten times. The CDR3 nucleotides read TGTGCCAGTAGCAGGGGGGGAAGTAGCAATCAGCCCCAGCATTTT. It codes for CASSRGGSSNQPQHF. V gene TRBV19 combines with J gene TRBJ1-5; TRBD1 matches at 7 bases. Germline lookup yields CDR1 LNHDA and CDR2 SQIVND (reference sequence). CDR3 length: 15 residues. V lost 6 bases and J lost 0; bases outside the gene matches: 5.

This clonotype was counted ten times or more. The chain carries TRBV20-1 and TRBJ2-1; no clear D gene. The CDR3 sequence is 16 residues long. Per germline, CDR1 DFQATT and CDR2 SNEGSKA (reference sequence). Deletions cut 3 bases from V and 0 bases from J, with 15 bases between. CDR3 bases: TGCAGTGCTAGGGACGGACGGAGCCGCTCCTACAATGAGCAGTTCTTC. Amino acid sequence: CSARDGRSRSYNEQFF.

This clonotype was counted ten times or more. This chain uses TRBV7-2 with TRBJ2-1; 8 bases are shared with TRBD2. CDR1 and CDR2 from the germline V gene are SGHTA and FQGNSA. Germline trimming cut 0 bases from V and 8 bases from J; bases unmatched to any gene: 9. There are 16 residues in the CDR3. The CDR3 nucleotides are TGTGCCAGCAGCTTAGCCTTCTCCGGGCGGGGGGATGAGCAGTTCTTC. Translating it yields CASSLAFSGRGDEQFF.

This clonotype has ten or more counts. This chain joins TRBV5-1 and TRBJ1-4; 10 bases map to TRBD1. With 4 bases clipped from V and 10 bases from J, the junction kept 10 bases outside the gene matches. Germline loops: CDR1 SGHRS, CDR2 YFSETQ. The CDR3 extends over 15 amino acids. The CDR3 bases are TGCGCCAGCAGCCGAGGACAGGGGGATCGAGGAAAACTGTTTTTT. It is translated as CASSRGQGDRGKLFF.

This clonotype was observed many times. As DNA, the CDR3 is TGTGCCAGCAGCTCGGGGACAGGGGTGCGGAACACTGAAGCTTTCTTT. This encodes CASSSGTGVRNTEAFF. The chain combines TRBV6-2 or TRBV6-3 with TRBJ1-1, with 10 bases fitting TRBD1. V lost 6 bases to trimming and J lost 1 base; unmatched junction nucleotides: 8. The CDR3 spans 16 residues. From germline, CDR1 is MNHEY and CDR2 SVGEGT.

The chain carries TRBV2 and TRBJ2-7; TRBD1 might be the D (5 bases). CDR1 is SNHLY and CDR2 is FYNNEI in the germline V gene. Trimming removed 5 bases from V and 2 bases from J, with 13 bases in between. The CDR3 contains 14 residues. CDR3 DNA: TGTGCCAGCAGTTCAGGGTACCCTCCCTACGAGCAGTACTTC. This translates into CASSSGYPPYEQYF.

The chain couples TRBV28 to TRBJ2-2, with TRBD1 identical over 7 bases. The V and J ends lost 6 bases and 5 bases, in that order; junction bases with no gene match: 9. The CDR3 consists of 15 residues. Germline V gene lookup returns CDR1 MDHEN and CDR2 SYDVKM. The CDR3 DNA follows: TGTGCCAGCAGGCCTGGGGGACAGCGGACCGGGGAGCTGTTTTTT. Its protein is CASRPGGQRTGELFF.

This clonotype has ten or more counts. The J gene is TRBJ2-7, the V gene TRBV18; 7 positions match TRBD2. The germline V gene has CDR1 KGHSH and CDR2 LQKENI. The CDR3 loop spans 15 amino acids. The trim removed 3 bases at V and 0 bases at J, leaving 5 bases unmatched. The CDR3 DNA reads as TGTGCCAGCTCACCCTCAGCGGGGAGCTCCTACGAGCAGTACTTC. Amino acid sequence: CASSPSAGSSYEQYF.

This clonotype was observed many times. The genes are TRBV5-1 and TRBJ2-1, with 14 bases that match TRBD2. Trimming took 4 bases from V and 8 from J; bases not matched to a gene: 2. Looked up from germline, CDR1 is SGHRS and CDR2 is YFSETQ. The CDR3 has 14 residues. Written as DNA, the CDR3 is TGCGCCAGCAGCGGGACTAGCGGGAGCTATGAGCAGTTCTTC. Its translation is CASSGTSGSYEQFF.

This clonotype showed up many times. The CDR3 here is CASSQDYSQAGVYEQYF. DNA for the CDR3: TGCGCCAGCAGCCAAGATTACTCGCAAGCGGGAGTCTACGAGCAGTACTTC. The chain employs TRBV4-1 and TRBJ2-7; 8 bases match TRBD2. V shed 0 bases, J shed 3 bases, and the junction held 10 bases outside the gene matches. The CDR3 is made up of 17 amino acids. Germline CDR1 is MGHRA and CDR2 is YSYEKL.

This clonotype was seen many times. This chain connects TRBV7-3 to TRBJ2-5; the D gene is possibly TRBD2 (5 bases). The length of the CDR3 is 14 residues. Germline V CDR1 and CDR2: SGHTA, FQGTGA. Trimming cost V 5 bases and J 2 bases, with 12 bases left between them. The CDR3 sequence: CASSQWTDQETQYF. The DNA for the CDR3 is TGTGCCAGCAGCCAGTGGACTGATCAAGAGACCCAGTACTTC.

To note about this clonotype: This likely came from a read error, as a far larger clone is one base away. The V and J genes are TRBV18 and TRBJ2-1; D ambiguous. The ends were cut back, 0 bases at V and 10 bases at J, with 19 bases in the middle. Germline V gene data show CDR1 as KGHSH and CDR2 as LQKENI. This CDR3 has 16 amino acids. The CDR3 here is CASSPPGGPSTYEQFF. DNA of the CDR3: TGTGCCAGCTCACCACCGGGCGGCCCCTCCACCTACGAGCAGTTCTTC.

In this sample, this clonotype turned up many times. The chain couples TRBV19 to TRBJ1-5; tentatively, D is TRBD1 (5 bases). The V gene lost 3 bases and the J gene lost 5 bases, with 5 bases spanning the gap. The CDR3 is made up of 12 amino acids. The germline CDR1 and CDR2 sequences are LNHDA and SQIVND (reference sequence). Here the CDR3 DNA reads TGTGCCAGTAGTATCAGGGATCAGCCCCAGCATTTT. It codes for CASSIRDQPQHF.

Many counts were recorded for this clonotype. CDR3 nucleotide sequence: TGTGCCAGCAGTTACTTTTCGGACCCCCTCGGAGAGCAGTACTTC. Its translation: CASSYFSDPLGEQYF. The rearrangement links TRBV6-2 or TRBV6-3 to TRBJ2-7; D is ambiguous. The V and J ends lost 1 base and 7 bases respectively, with 17 bases between them. From germline, CDR1 is MNHEY and CDR2 SVGEGT. The CDR3 runs 15 residues.

The gene calls are TRBV12-3 or TRBV12-4 and TRBJ2-1; tentatively, D is TRBD2 (6 bases). This CDR3 is 15 amino acids long. The germline V and J ends were trimmed by 5 bases and 2 bases, with 13 bases remaining between them. The CDR3 region has the DNA TGTGCCAGCAGTCCCTCGGCTAGCGCCTACAATGAGCAGTTCTTC. Its translation: CASSPSASAYNEQFF.

Remarks on this clonotype: A read error likely explains this, since a far larger clone differs by one base. The chain has TRBV6-8 and TRBJ2-1, with D uncertain. The V gene's germline CDR1 is MNHGY and CDR2 SAAAGT. This CDR3 has 14 residues. The CDR3 DNA sequence: TGTGTCATCAGTCCTTCGGCTAACTACAATGAGCAGTTCTTC. As protein: CVISPSANYNEQFF.

V and J are TRBV5-1 and TRBJ2-3; unclear D gene. V dropped 4 bases and J dropped 2 bases, with 11 bases sitting between them. CDR1 is SGHRS, CDR2 YFSETQ, per germline. This CDR3 has 14 amino acids. The CDR3 DNA is TGCGCCAGCAGCATAGAATGGGACACAGATACGCAGTATTTT. It codes for CASSIEWDTDTQYF.